The rows below give T cell receptor beta chains drawn from one sample of a study of T cells after yellow fever vaccination. TCRdb recomputed calls from the 5' RACE reads with MiXCR, one row per CDR3 protein. Among hundreds of thousands of distinct CDR3 sequences listed, 15% to 20% were seen once. This specimen consisted of PBMCs, obtained before the yellow fever booster vaccination. The receptors were gathered from a man younger than 35 who received the YFV17D yellow fever vaccine. Both conserved end residues are part of each CDR3. D genes are given only for firm matches. For some rows the clone size is stated as once, few or many, or as a class when expanded; others skip it.

CDR3 protein	CDR3 DNA	clone size	V gene	J gene	D gene
CASSPPGDDREQYF	TGTGCCAGCTCACCACCTGGGGACGATCGGGAGCAGTACTTC	few	TRBV18	TRBJ2-7	-
CASSKQGLEAFF	TGTGCCAGCAGCAAACAGGGACTTGAAGCTTTCTTT	-	TRBV7-2	TRBJ1-1	-
CASGLDFYEQYF	TGTGCTAGTGGTTTGGACTTCTACGAGCAGTACTTC	many	TRBV12-5	TRBJ2-7	-
CASSVGTNNEQFF	TGCGCCAGCAGCGTGGGGACAAACAATGAGCAGTTCTTC	-	TRBV5-1	TRBJ2-1	-
CASSQGTDYNSPLHF	TGTGCCAGCAGCCAAGGGACAGACTATAATTCACCCCTCCACTTT	few	TRBV3-1	TRBJ1-6	-
CASSPPNAEPNIQYF	TGTGCCAGCTCACCACCGAATGCCGAGCCAAACATTCAGTACTTC	-	TRBV18	TRBJ2-4	-
CASSLELGRRNEQFF	TGTGCCAGCAGCTTGGAGTTAGGACGACGGAATGAGCAGTTCTTC	many	TRBV5-5	TRBJ2-1	-
CASSSSRRGSDTQYF	TGTGCCAGCAGCTCATCCCGGCGGGGATCAGATACGCAGTATTTT	few	TRBV7-9	TRBJ2-3	-
CASSLGVAANSLSYNEQFF	TGTGCCAGCAGCTTAGGTGTAGCGGCCAACTCACTATCCTACAATGAGCAGTTCTTC	-	TRBV7-9	TRBJ2-1	-
CASSLMQGLLQPQHF	TGTGCCAGCAGCTTAATGCAGGGTCTGTTGCAGCCCCAGCATTTT	-	TRBV7-2	TRBJ1-5	-
CASSSSPPAHNSNQPQHF	TGTGCCAGCAGCTCCTCCCCTCCGGCACACAATAGCAATCAGCCCCAGCATTTT	few	TRBV7-2	TRBJ1-5	-
CASTGWRSTDTQYF	TGTGCCAGCACGGGGTGGAGGAGCACAGATACGCAGTATTTT	few	TRBV6-1	TRBJ2-3	-
CASSLDPPGNGELFF	TGTGCCAGCAGCTTAGACCCCCCAGGGAACGGGGAGCTGTTTTTT	-	TRBV7-2	TRBJ2-2	-
CSARDLQTSWYYGYTF	TGCAGTGCTAGAGATTTGCAGACCTCCTGGTACTATGGCTACACCTTC	few	TRBV20-1	TRBJ1-2	-